This passage covers 8 T cell receptor beta chains from one sample sequenced in a study of T-cell reconstitution after alpha-beta-depleted transplantation in children. The authors prepared the TCRbeta library with unique molecular identifiers. TCRdb itself ran the PCR reads through MiXCR, one entry per CDR3 protein. The table lists roughly 610,000 distinct CDR3 sequences, 8% to 11% of them singletons. Sequenced here: PBMCs from the stem cell graft donor, sampled from the stem cell graft. Receptors originate from a human donor who donated a stem cell graft to a child with acute myeloid leukemia.

This clonotype has just a few counts. The chain couples TRBV10-3 to TRBJ2-5; 8 nucleotides agree with TRBD1. CDR3 length equals 12 residues. V lost 10 bases to trimming and J lost 5 bases; unmatched junction nucleotides: 6. In germline, CDR1 is ENHRY, CDR2 SYGVKD. The CDR3 loop is CATRRQGETQYF. The CDR3 DNA sequence: TGTGCCACCAGGAGACAGGGGGAGACCCAGTACTTC.

This clonotype was counted many times. CDR3 nucleotides: TGTGCCAGCAGCCTAACACGGGACAGGGGGCGCAGTGAGCAGTTCTTC. It yields the protein CASSLTRDRGRSEQFF. V is TRBV12-3 or TRBV12-4 and J is TRBJ2-1, with TRBD1 matching 12 bases. This CDR3 comprises 16 residues. The ends lost 6 bases at V and 9 bases at J; junction bases unmatched: 12.

This clonotype was seen ten or more times. This rearrangement joins TRBV12-3 or TRBV12-4 to TRBJ2-7; tentative D call: TRBD1 (5 bases). The CDR3 runs to 15 residues. The ends were cut back, 7 bases at V and 2 bases at J, with 18 bases in the middle. The CDR3 here is CASTPGSGLAYEQYF. The CDR3 bases are TGTGCCAGCACTCCCGGTTCAGGGCTTGCCTACGAGCAGTACTTC.

Many counts were recorded for this clonotype. The chain couples TRBV6-1 to TRBJ1-1; D is possibly TRBD1 (6 bases). V lost 4 bases and J lost 1, with 13 bases in between. Germline CDR1 MNHNS, CDR2 SASEGT. This CDR3 is 15 amino acids long. The CDR3 sequence: CASSAPQGSNTEAFF. CDR3 coding DNA: TGTGCCAGCAGTGCCCCACAGGGATCGAACACTGAAGCTTTCTTT.

In this sample, this clonotype turned up many times. The rearrangement uses TRBV28 and TRBJ2-7; D remains ambiguous. The length of the CDR3 is 13 residues. V lost 8 bases and J lost 1, with 12 bases in between. The germline V gene encodes CDR1 MDHEN and CDR2 SYDVKM. DNA of the CDR3: TGTGCCAGCCAACGGCAGGTTTCCTACGAGCAGTACTTC. This gives the protein CASQRQVSYEQYF.

The V gene is TRBV7-3, the J gene TRBJ2-1; TRBD2 aligns across 8 bases. The CDR3 covers 16 residues. V shed 5 bases and J 4 bases; nucleotides not matched to a gene: 10. The germline gives CDR1 SGHTA, CDR2 FQGTGA. CDR3 protein: CASSPLRSGSYNEQFF. The CDR3 DNA reads as TGTGCCAGCAGCCCCCTTAGAAGCGGGAGTTACAATGAGCAGTTCTTC.

This clonotype was observed a few times. At one end, the junction sequence differs from germline, possibly due to a read error. V is TRBV7-7 and J is TRBJ2-2; weak D call: TRBD2 (6 bases). The CDR3 runs to 15 residues. Germline CDR1 SSHAT, CDR2 FNYEAQ (reference sequence). The CDR3 sequence: CASSLRDSYTGELFF. The CDR3 nucleotides are TGTGCTAGCAGCCTCCGGGACTCTTACACCGGGGAGCTGTTTTTT. The complete variable domain, with remaining parts taken from reference TRBV7-7 and TRBJ2-2, reads GAGVSQSPRYKVTKRGQDVTLRCDPISSHATLYWYQQALGQGPEFLTYFNYEAQPDKSGLPSDRFSAERPEGSISTLTIQRTEQRDSAMYRCASSLRDSYTGELFFGEGSRLTVL.

This chain connects TRBV28 to TRBJ2-1; 15 bases line up with TRBD2. The V and J ends lost 5 bases and 3 bases, in that order; junction bases with no gene match: 8. The CDR3 has 18 residues. In germline, CDR1 is MDHEN, CDR2 SYDVKM. The CDR3 DNA reads TGTGCCAGCAGTCGAATAGGACTAGCGGGAGGGTTCTACAATGAGCAGTTCTTC. It is translated as CASSRIGLAGGFYNEQFF.